Listed below are T cell receptor beta chains from one sample, sequenced in a study of molecular identifiers for immune sequencing clone quantification. TCRdb reprocessed the PCR reads with MiXCR, giving one entry per CDR3 protein. The data contain about 640,000 distinct CDR3 sequences, around 20% of them seen just once; the ten biggest clones take up 0.85% to 0.9%. The sample comprised naive CD8+ T cells from blood, with Jurkat cell RNA spiked in. The source of these receptors is a human donor in good health. Some libraries in this study had Jurkat cell RNA spiked in. Both conserved end residues are part of each CDR3. Fields, in order: V gene, D gene, J gene, CDR3 protein. A D gene is named only where the DNA matches it firmly.

>TRBV6-2/TRBV6-3|TRBD2|TRBJ2-7
CASSYGGVREQYF
>TRBV6-2/TRBV6-3|-|TRBJ2-7
CASSYSAPLYEQYF
>TRBV4-2|-|TRBJ2-7
CASSQDLHEQYF
>TRBV28|TRBD2|TRBJ2-7
CASSLPGLAGAFPPYEQYF
>TRBV5-1|-|TRBJ2-7
CASSWERDEQYF
>TRBV19|TRBD2|TRBJ2-2
CASSIIFASGGTGELFF
>TRBV6-2/TRBV6-3|-|TRBJ2-1
CASTIGTGRYNEQFF
>TRBV29-1|-|TRBJ1-1
CSVTQGSEAFF
>TRBV4-1|-|TRBJ1-2
CASSQVPGANYGYTF
>TRBV14|TRBD1|TRBJ2-1
CASSQGQGAEQFF
>TRBV28|TRBD2|TRBJ2-7
CASSAAGLAISSYEQYF
>TRBV20-1|-|TRBJ2-7
CSARDERALSYEQYF
>TRBV5-1|-|TRBJ2-6
CASAEVSGANVLTF